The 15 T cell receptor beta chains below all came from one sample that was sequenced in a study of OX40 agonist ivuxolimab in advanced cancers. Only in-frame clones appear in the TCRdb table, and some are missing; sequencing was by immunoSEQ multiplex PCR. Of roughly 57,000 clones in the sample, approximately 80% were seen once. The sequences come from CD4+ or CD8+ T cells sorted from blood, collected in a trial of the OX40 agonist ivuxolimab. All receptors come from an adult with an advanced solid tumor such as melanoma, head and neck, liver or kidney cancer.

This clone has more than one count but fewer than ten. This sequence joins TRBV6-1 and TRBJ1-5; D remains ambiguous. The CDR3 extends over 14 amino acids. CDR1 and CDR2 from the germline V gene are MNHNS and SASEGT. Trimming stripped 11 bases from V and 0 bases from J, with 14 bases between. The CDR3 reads CAVAREYSNQPQHF. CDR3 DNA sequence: TGTGCCGTCGCACGAGAGTATAGCAATCAGCCCCAGCATTTT.

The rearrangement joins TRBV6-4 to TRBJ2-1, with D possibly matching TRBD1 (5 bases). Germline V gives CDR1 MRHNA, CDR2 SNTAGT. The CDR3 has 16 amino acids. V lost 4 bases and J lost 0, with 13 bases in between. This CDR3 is CASSVFRVASYNEQFF. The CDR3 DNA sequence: TGTGCCAGCAGTGTCTTCAGGGTTGCCTCCTACAATGAGCAGTTCTTC.

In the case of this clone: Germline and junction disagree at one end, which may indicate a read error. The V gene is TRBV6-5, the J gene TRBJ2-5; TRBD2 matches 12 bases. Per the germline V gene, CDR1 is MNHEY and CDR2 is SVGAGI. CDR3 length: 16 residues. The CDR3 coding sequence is TGTGCCAGCAGTTTCCCTAGCGGGGGGGCCCGGGAGACCCAGCACTTC. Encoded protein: CASSFPSGGARETQHF.

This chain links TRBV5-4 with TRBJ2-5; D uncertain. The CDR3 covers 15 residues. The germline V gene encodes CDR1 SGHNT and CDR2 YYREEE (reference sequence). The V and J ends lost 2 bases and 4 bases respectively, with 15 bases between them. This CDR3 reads CASSLAPNGAETQYF. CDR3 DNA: TGTGCCAGCAGCTTAGCCCCCAACGGTGCAGAGACCCAGTACTTC.

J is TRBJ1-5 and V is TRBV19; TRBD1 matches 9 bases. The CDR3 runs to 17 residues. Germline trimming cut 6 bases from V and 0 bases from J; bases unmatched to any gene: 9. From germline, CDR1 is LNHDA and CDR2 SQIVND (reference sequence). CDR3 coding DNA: TGTGCCAGTAGGGGACAGGGATCCCCCCATAGCAATCAGCCCCAGCATTTT. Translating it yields CASRGQGSPHSNQPQHF.

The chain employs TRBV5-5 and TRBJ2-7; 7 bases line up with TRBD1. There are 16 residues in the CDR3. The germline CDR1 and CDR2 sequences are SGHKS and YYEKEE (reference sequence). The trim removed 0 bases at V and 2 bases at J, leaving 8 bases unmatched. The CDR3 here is CASSLVATGPPYEQYF. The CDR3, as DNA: TGTGCCAGCAGCTTGGTTGCGACAGGGCCTCCCTACGAGCAGTACTTC.

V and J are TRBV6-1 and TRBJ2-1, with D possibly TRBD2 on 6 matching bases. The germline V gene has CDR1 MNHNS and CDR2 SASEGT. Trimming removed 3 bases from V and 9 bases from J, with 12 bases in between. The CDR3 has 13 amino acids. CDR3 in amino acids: CASSEAGRGEQFF. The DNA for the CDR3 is TGTGCCAGCAGTGAGGCCGGGCGGGGTGAGCAGTTCTTC.

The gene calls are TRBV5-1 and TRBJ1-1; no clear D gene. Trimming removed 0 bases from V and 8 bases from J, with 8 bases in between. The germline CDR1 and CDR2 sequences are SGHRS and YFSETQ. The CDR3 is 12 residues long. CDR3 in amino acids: CASSLASAEAFF. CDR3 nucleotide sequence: TGCGCCAGCAGCTTGGCGTCAGCAGAAGCTTTCTTT.

The CDR3: CASSLVLAGGQADTQYF. In DNA form, the CDR3 reads TGTGCCAGCAGCTTAGTTCTAGCGGGGGGGCAGGCAGATACGCAGTATTTT. The chain uses TRBV7-8 and TRBJ2-3, with 12 bases aligning to TRBD2. Germline lookup yields CDR1 SGHVS and CDR2 FQNEAQ. This CDR3 has 17 residues. V shed 1 base, J shed 4 bases, and the junction held 6 bases outside the gene matches.

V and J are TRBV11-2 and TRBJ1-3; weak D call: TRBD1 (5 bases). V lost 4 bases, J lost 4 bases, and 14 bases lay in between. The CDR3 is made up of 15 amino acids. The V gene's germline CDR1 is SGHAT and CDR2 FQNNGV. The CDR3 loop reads CASSSQRGGGNTIYF. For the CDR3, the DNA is TGTGCCAGCAGCTCCCAGAGGGGCGGAGGAAACACCATATATTTT.

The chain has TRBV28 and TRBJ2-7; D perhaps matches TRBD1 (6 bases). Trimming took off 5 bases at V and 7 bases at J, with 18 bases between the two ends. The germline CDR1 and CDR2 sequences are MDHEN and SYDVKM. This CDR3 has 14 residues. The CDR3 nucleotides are TGTGCCAGCAGTCCTAACAGGGCTTGGTGGGAGCAGTACTTC. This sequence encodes CASSPNRAWWEQYF. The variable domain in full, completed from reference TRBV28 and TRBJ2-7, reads DVKVTQSSRYLVKRTGEKVFLECVQDMDHENMFWYRQDPGLGLRLIYFSYDVKMKEKGDIPEGYSVSREKKERFSLILESASTNQTSMYLCASSPNRAWWEQYFGPGTRLTVT.

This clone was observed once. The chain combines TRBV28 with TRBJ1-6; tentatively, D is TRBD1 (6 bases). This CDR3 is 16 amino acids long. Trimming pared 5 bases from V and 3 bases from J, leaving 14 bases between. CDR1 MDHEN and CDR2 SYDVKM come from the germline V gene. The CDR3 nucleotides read TGTGCCAGCAGTGGGATTGGGGGCGTCTATAATTCACCCCTCCACTTT. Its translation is CASSGIGGVYNSPLHF. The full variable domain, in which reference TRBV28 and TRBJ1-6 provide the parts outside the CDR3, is DVKVTQSSRYLVKRTGEKVFLECVQDMDHENMFWYRQDPGLGLRLIYFSYDVKMKEKGDIPEGYSVSREKKERFSLILESASTNQTSMYLCASSGIGGVYNSPLHFGNGTRLTVT.

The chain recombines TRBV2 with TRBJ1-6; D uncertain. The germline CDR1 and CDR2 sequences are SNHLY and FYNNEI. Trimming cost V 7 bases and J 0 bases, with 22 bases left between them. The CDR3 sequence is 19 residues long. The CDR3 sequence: CASNRHLSGSSSYNSPLHF. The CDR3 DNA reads TGTGCCAGCAACCGACATTTGAGCGGGTCGAGCTCCTATAATTCACCCCTCCACTTT.

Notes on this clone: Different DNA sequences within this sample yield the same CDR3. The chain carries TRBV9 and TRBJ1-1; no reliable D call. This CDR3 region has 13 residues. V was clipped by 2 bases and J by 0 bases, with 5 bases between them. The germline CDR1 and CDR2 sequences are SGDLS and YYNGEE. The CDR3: CASSVGMNTEAFF. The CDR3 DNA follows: TGTGCCAGCAGCGTTGGAATGAACACTGAAGCTTTCTTT.

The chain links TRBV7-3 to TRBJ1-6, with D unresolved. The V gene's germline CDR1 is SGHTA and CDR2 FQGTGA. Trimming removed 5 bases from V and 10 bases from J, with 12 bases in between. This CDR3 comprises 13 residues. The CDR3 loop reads CASSPDLSSPLHF. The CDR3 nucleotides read TGTGCCAGCAGCCCGGACCTCAGCTCACCCCTCCACTTT.